This T cell receptor (beta chain) was sequenced in a study of vaccination effects on CD4 cells after COVID-19. Whole-study context: Post-vaccine sampling occurred a median 72 days after the second dose.

CD4+ T cells specific for antigen were expanded with viral peptide pools by the ViraFEST assay before sequencing. Culture proceeded for under twelve days, and CD4+ T cells were then isolated. Participants were vaccinated with two doses of either the BNT162b2 or mRNA-1273 vaccine. Neither prior SARS-CoV-2 infection nor positive nucleocapsid antibodies were present in the vaccine recipients. The CDR3 extends over 14 amino acids. Germline V CDR1 and CDR2: LNHDA, SQIVND (reference sequence). V shed 0 bases, J shed 9 bases, and the junction held 4 bases outside the gene matches. Concerning this clone itself: What it binds is not known.

Study results and limitations: The vaccine-induced clones of healthy vaccinees included only 1 of 255 that cross-reacted with common cold coronaviruses. Relatively few convalescent patients took part in the study, which had no early post-infection timepoints.

Sequencing was performed with immunoSEQ multiplex PCR; in TCRdb, only in-frame clones are kept and a portion is missing. The sample holds about 25,000 clones, about three quarters seen once. V and J are TRBV19 and TRBJ2-4, with TRBD2 matching 8 bases. The clonotype was recovered from a human donor who received a COVID-19 vaccine. The source was CD4+ T cells from PBMCs cultured with HCoV-NL63 spike peptides, collected after COVID-19 vaccination. CDR3 residues: CASSIDGGASIQYF. CDR3 sequence (DNA): TGTGCCAGTAGTATAGACGGGGGGGCTAGCATTCAGTACTTC.